The present TCR beta chain was sequenced within a study of control samples from healthy donors and cancer patients. Data came from immunoSEQ multiplex PCR; TCRdb stores just in-frame clones and leaves some out. The sample holds roughly 170,000 clones, 88% seen once. Germline CDR1 is SNHLY and CDR2 is FYNNEI. V was clipped by 4 bases and J by 5 bases, with 14 bases between them. The CDR3 is made up of 14 amino acids. The TCR originated in a young woman in good health. Sequencing used blood. The rearrangement links TRBV2 to TRBJ2-5, with a possible D match to TRBD1 (6 bases). The CDR3 DNA follows: TGTGCCAGCAGTGGGTTGGGGGCCGGTGAGACCCAGTACTTC. This encodes CASSGLGAGETQYF.